Given below is one T cell receptor (beta chain) in context. Germline V gives CDR1 MNHEY, CDR2 SVGEGT. Trimming removed 6 bases from V and 3 bases from J; junction bases left unmatched: 8. This CDR3 comprises 15 residues. The sample comes from a study of T-cell memory formation after mild COVID-19. One entry per CDR3 protein results from TCRdb running MiXCR on the 5' RACE reads. The table has under 200,000 distinct CDR3 sequences, 31% seen once. The receptor comes from an adult woman who had mild COVID-19 (a few samples of this study predate the infection). Cell type and time point are not known. Material for sequencing was PBMCs or a T cell subset sorted from them (not recorded which). V and J are TRBV6-2 or TRBV6-3 and TRBJ2-5, with 9 positions matching TRBD1. The CDR3 coding sequence is TGTGCCAGCAGCCCCTCGGGGGACAGGGAAGAGACCCAGTACTTC. Its translation: CASSPSGDREETQYF.